The present T cell receptor beta chain was sequenced within a study of blood T cell repertoires in COVID-19. On the study more broadly: The samples span acute and convalescent COVID-19 from the United States, Italy and Spain. T cells, B-cell-depleted T cells, or PBMCs provided the cDNA or gDNA that served as material.

In the source study's methods: Reference gene primer amplification gave estimated nucleated cell counts. TCRdb's copy holds only in-frame clones and misses some; the assay was immunoSEQ multiplex PCR. V and J calls and clone size are those listed in that table; D and trimming were worked out from the DNA. The sample has tens of thousands of clones; about 86% are singletons. Trimming stripped 10 bases from V and 9 bases from J, with 19 bases between. This CDR3 region has 14 residues. Germline assignment: CDR1 MNHEY and CDR2 SVGAGI. Material: peripheral blood. The origin of this receptor is a woman aged 80 or older with active or convalescent COVID-19. The V and J genes are TRBV6-5 and TRBJ1-6; no clear D gene. DNA for the CDR3: TGTGCCATCGGTTCCGCCCTATCCACTTCACCCCTCCACTTT. Encoded protein: CAIGSALSTSPLHF.